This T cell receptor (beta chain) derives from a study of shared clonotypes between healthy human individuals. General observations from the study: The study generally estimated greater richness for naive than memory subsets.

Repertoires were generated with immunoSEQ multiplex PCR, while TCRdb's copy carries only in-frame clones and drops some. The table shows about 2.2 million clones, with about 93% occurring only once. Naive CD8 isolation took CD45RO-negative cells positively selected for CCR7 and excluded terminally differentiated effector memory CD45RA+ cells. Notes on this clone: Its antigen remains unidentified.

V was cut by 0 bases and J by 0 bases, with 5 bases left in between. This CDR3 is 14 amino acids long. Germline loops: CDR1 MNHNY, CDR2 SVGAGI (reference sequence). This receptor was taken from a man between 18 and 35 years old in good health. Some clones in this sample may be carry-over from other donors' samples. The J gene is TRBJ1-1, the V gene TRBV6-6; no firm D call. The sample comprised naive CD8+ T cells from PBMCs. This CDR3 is CASSYSALNTEAFF. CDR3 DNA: TGTGCCAGCAGTTACTCTGCCCTGAACACTGAAGCTTTCTTT.